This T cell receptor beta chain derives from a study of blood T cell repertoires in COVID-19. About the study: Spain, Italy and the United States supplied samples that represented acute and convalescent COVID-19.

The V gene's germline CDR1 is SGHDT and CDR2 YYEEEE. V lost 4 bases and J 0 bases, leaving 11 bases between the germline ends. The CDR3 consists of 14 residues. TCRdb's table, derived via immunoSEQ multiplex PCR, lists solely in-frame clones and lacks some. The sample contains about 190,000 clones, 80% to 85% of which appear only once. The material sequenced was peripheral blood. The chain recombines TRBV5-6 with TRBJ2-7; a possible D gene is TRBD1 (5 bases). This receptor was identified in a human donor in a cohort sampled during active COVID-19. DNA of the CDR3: TGTGCCAGCAGCGGGGCAGCGCACTCCTACGAGCAGTACTTC. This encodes CASSGAAHSYEQYF.